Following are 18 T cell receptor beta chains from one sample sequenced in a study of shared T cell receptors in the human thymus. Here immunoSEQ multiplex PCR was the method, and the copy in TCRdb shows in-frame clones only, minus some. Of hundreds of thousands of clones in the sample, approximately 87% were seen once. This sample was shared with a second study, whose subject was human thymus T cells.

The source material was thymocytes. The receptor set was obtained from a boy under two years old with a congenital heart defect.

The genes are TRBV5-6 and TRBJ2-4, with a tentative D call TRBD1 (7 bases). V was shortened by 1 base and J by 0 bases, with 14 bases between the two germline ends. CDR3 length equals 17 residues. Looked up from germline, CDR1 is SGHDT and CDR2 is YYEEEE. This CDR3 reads CASSLWRDSLAKNIQYF. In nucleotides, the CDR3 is TGTGCCAGCAGCTTGTGGCGGGACAGCTTAGCCAAAAACATTCAGTACTTC.

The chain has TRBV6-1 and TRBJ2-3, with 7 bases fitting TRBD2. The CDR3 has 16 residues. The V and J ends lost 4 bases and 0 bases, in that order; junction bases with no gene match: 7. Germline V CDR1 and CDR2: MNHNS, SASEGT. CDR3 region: CASSGRSGPSTDTQYF. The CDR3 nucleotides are TGTGCCAGCAGTGGCCGTAGCGGGCCGAGCACAGATACGCAGTATTTT.

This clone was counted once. The CDR3 DNA follows: TGTGCCAGCAGCCTGGACAGGGTCGCGACTAACGGCACCGGGGAGCTGTTTTTT. It codes for CASSLDRVATNGTGELFF. The chain joins TRBV28 to TRBJ2-2; 8 bases are a match to TRBD1. CDR1 is MDHEN, CDR2 SYDVKM, per germline. This CDR3 comprises 18 residues. The J segment lost 4 bases and the V segment lost 6 bases, leaving 16 bases of the junction unmatched.

Written as DNA, the CDR3 is TGTGCCAGCAGCTACCTGGACAGGGACAATGAGCAGTTCTTC. Residues: CASSYLDRDNEQFF. This chain connects TRBV5-6 to TRBJ2-1, with TRBD1 identical over 8 bases. V lost 3 bases to trimming and J lost 5 bases; unmatched junction nucleotides: 4. Germline V CDR1 and CDR2: SGHDT, YYEEEE. This CDR3 spans 14 amino acids.

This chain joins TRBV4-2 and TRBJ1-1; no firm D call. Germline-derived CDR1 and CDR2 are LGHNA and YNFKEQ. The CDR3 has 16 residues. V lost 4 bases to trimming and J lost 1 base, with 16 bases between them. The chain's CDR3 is CASSPKPPWQNTEAFF. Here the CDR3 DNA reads TGTGCCAGCAGCCCAAAACCACCCTGGCAGAACACTGAAGCTTTCTTT.

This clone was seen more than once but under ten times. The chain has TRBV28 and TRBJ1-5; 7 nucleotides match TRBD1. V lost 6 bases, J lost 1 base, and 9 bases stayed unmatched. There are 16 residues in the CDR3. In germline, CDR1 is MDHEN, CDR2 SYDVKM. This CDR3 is CASRKFRGASNQPQHF. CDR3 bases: TGTGCCAGCAGAAAATTCAGGGGGGCAAGCAATCAGCCCCAGCATTTT.

CDR3 nucleotide sequence: TGTGCCAGCAGCGGCCCAACAGGGAACGTAAACGAGCAGTACTTC. Protein sequence: CASSGPTGNVNEQYF. This chain joins TRBV7-9 and TRBJ2-7; possibly TRBD1 for D (6 bases). The V gene's germline CDR1 is SEHNR and CDR2 FQNEAQ (reference sequence). Trimming cost V 5 bases and J 5 bases, with 19 bases left between them. The CDR3 is 15 residues long. The entire variable domain, with the rest obtained from reference TRBV7-9 and TRBJ2-7, is as follows: DTGVSQNPRHKITKRGQNVTFRCDPISEHNRLYWYRQTLGQGPEFLTYFQNEAQLEKSRLLSDRFSAERPKGSFSTLEIQRTEQGDSAMYLCASSGPTGNVNEQYFGPGTRLTVT.

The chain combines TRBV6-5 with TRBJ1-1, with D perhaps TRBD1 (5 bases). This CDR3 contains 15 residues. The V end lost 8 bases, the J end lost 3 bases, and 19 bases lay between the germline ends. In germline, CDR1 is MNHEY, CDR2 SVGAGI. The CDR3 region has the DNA TGTGCCAGCCGGACGGGCAGGGAGGGGTACACTGAAGCTTTCTTT. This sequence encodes CASRTGREGYTEAFF.

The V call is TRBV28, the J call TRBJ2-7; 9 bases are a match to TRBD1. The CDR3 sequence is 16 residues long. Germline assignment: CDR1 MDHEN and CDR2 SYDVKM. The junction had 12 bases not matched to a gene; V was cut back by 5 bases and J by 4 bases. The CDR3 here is CASSPKRDRELYEQYF. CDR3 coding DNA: TGTGCCAGCAGTCCAAAACGGGACAGGGAGCTTTACGAGCAGTACTTC. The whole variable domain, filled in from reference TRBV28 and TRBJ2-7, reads DVKVTQSSRYLVKRTGEKVFLECVQDMDHENMFWYRQDPGLGLRLIYFSYDVKMKEKGDIPEGYSVSREKKERFSLILESASTNQTSMYLCASSPKRDRELYEQYFGPGTRLTVT.

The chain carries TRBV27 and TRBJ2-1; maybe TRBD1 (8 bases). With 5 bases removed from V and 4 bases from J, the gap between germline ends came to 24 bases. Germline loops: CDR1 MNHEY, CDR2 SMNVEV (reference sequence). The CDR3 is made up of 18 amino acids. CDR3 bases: TGTGCCAGCAGTCGGGACAGGCGGACTAGTGAGGAGTACAATGAGCAGTTCTTC. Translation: CASSRDRRTSEEYNEQFF.

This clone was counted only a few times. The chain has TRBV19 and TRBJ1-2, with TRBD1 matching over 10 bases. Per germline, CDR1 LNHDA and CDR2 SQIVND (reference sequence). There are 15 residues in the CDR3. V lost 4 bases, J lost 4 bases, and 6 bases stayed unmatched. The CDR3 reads CASSKGDRGVYGYTF. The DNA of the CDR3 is TGTGCCAGTAGTAAGGGGGACAGGGGCGTCTATGGCTACACCTTC.

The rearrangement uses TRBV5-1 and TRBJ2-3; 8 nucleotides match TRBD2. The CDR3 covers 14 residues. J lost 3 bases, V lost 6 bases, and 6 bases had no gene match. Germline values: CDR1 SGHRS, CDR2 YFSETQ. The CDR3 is CASNLAGSTDTQYF. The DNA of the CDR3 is TGCGCCAGCAACTTAGCGGGGAGTACAGATACGCAGTATTTT.

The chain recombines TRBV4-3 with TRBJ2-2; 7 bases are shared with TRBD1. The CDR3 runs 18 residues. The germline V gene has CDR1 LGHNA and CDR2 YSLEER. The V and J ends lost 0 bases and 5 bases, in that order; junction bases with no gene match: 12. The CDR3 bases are TGCGCCAGCAGCCAAGACACGGGCGGACAGGAAAGGACCGGGGAGCTGTTTTTT. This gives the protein CASSQDTGGQERTGELFF.

CDR3 bases: TGTGCCAGCAGTGCTCTAGCGGGGACCTACGAGCAGTACTTC. Protein product: CASSALAGTYEQYF. V and J are TRBV2 and TRBJ2-7, with 9 bases that match TRBD2. The V gene's germline CDR1 is SNHLY and CDR2 FYNNEI. The V segment lost 4 bases and the J segment 2 bases; nucleotides outside the gene matches: 3. The CDR3 length is 14 residues. Looking up the rest from reference TRBV2 and TRBJ2-7 gives the full variable domain: EPEVTQTPSHQVTQMGQEVILRCVPISNHLYFYWYRQILGQKVEFLVSFYNNEISEKSEIFDDQFSVERPDGSNFTLKIRSTKLEDSAMYFCASSALAGTYEQYFGPGTRLTVT.

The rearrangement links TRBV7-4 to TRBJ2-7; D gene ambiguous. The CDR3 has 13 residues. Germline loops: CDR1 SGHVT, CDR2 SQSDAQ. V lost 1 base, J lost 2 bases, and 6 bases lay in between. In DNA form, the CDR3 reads TGTGCCAGCAGCTTAGAAGCTACCTACGAGCAGTACTTC. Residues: CASSLEATYEQYF.

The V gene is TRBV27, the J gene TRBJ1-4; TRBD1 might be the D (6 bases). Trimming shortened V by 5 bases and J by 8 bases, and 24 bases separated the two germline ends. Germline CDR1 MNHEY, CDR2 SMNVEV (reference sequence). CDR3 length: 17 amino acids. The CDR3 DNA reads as TGTGCCAGCAGTCCTCAGGGGTTGCCCCAGTCGGTAGAAAAACTGTTTTTT. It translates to CASSPQGLPQSVEKLFF.

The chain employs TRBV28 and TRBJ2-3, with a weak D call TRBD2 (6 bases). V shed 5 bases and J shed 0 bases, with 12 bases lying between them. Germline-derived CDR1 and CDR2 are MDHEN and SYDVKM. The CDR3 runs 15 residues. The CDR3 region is CASSLSGDSTDTQYF. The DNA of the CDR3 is TGTGCCAGCAGTCTTAGCGGAGATAGCACAGATACGCAGTATTTT.

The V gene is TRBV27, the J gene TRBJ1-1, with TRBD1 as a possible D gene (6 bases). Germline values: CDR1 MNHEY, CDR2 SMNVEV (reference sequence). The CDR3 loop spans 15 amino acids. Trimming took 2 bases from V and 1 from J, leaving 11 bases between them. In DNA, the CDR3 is TGTGCCAGCAGTTTACCAGGGGCTGGGAACACTGAAGCTTTCTTT. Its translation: CASSLPGAGNTEAFF.